What follows describes a single T cell receptor beta chain. The antigen remains undetermined. The data originate from a study of T cells in Graves' hyperthyroidism and ophthalmopathy. There were TCR beta CDR3 regions amplified from RNA transcripts. The primer set for the first-round RT-PCR of the TCR CDR3 was HTBI. TCRdb itself ran the multiplex PCR reads through MiXCR, one entry per CDR3 protein. This table has approximately 700,000 distinct CDR3 sequences, 45% appearing once. The ends were cut back, 5 bases at V and 5 bases at J, with 18 bases in the middle. The CDR3 loop spans 15 amino acids. The germline CDR1 and CDR2 sequences are MNHNY and SVGAGI (reference sequence). Study-level points and caveats: Blood also showed most of the thyroid clonotypes that were expanded above 0.001.

Sequencing was carried out using peripheral blood or thyroid tissue (not recorded which). The chain joins TRBV6-6 to TRBJ2-5, with D perhaps matching TRBD1 (6 bases). The source is an adult man with Graves' disease, either hyperthyroidism or ophthalmopathy (not recorded which). CDR3 nucleotides: TGTGCCAGCAGTGCATCGGCAGGGGCGGATGAGACCCAGTACTTC. This sequence encodes CASSASAGADETQYF.